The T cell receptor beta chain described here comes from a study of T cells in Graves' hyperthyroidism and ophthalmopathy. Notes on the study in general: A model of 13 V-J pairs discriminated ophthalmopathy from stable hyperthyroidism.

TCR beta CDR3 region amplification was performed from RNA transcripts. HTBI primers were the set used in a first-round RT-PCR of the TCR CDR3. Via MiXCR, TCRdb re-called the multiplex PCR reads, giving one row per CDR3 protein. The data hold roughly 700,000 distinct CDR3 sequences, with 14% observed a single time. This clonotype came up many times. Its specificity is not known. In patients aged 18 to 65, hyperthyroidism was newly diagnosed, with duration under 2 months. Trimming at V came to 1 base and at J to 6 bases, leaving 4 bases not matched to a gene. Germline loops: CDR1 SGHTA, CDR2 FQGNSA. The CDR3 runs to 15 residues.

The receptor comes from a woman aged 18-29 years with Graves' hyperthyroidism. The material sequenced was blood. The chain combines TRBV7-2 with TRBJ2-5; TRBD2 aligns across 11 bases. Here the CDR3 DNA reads TGTGCCAGCAGCTTAGAACTAGCGGGAGCCAAGACCCAGTACTTC. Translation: CASSLELAGAKTQYF.